In its sample, the clone carrying this T cell receptor (beta chain) was seen a few times. Its antigen is not identified. These data come from a study of identical twins. TCRdb analysed the 5' RACE reads with MiXCR anew, one entry per CDR3 protein. The sample comprises under 900,000 distinct CDR3 sequences, 15% to 20% of which are singletons, and about an eighth rests with the top ten. Deletions cut 5 bases from V and 8 bases from J, with 16 bases between. CDR1 and CDR2 (germline): SGHTA, FQGTGA. The CDR3 has 14 residues. Study-wide results and caveats: Cross-sectional statistics, not tracking of the same donors, supported the conclusions.

These data are also associated with another study on T cells expressing NK-cell markers. That work contributes: Within the sequenced cohort of eight donors, seven exhibited HCMV seropositivity and one was seronegative. The CD3+CD56-NKG2C+ fraction of a handful of donors was likewise dominated by these clonotypes. Clones of NKG2C+ T cells that had expanded were of unclear HCMV specificity.

This chain links TRBV7-3 with TRBJ2-1; weak D call: TRBD2 (6 bases). The sequenced material came from PBMCs. The sequence was obtained from a woman younger than 35 in good health. In DNA form, the CDR3 reads TGTGCCAGCAGCCCCGGTGTGGGAGGCTATGAGCAGTTCTTC. Translated, it gives CASSPGVGGYEQFF.